This entry lists 25 T cell receptor beta chains sequenced from one sample in a study of CD8 T cells in ankylosing spondylitis. MiXCR, applied by TCRdb to the 5' RACE reads, yields one record per CDR3 protein. This sample has 150,000 to 200,000 distinct CDR3 sequences, with over 10% found just once. The specimen sequenced was blood, either unsorted or a sorted T cell fraction (not recorded which). These receptors were taken from a female donor with ankylosing spondylitis or in good health (not recorded which).

This clonotype was picked up many times. The V gene is TRBV13, the J gene TRBJ1-2; D not resolved. CDR3 length: 16 residues. V dropped 7 bases and J dropped 5 bases, with 23 bases sitting between them. CDR1 is PRHDT, CDR2 FYEKMQ, per germline (reference sequence). The CDR3 DNA reads as TGTGCCAGCACCCAAGGGTGGGCTCAATTACTATATGGCTACACCTTC. This gives the protein CASTQGWAQLLYGYTF. Full variable domain (remainder filled in from reference TRBV13 and TRBJ1-2): AAGVIQSPRHLIKEKRETATLKCYPIPRHDTVYWYQQGPGQDPQFLISFYEKMQSDKGSIPDRFSAQQFSDYHSELNMSSLELGDSALYFCASTQGWAQLLYGYTFGSGTRLTVV.

This chain joins TRBV30 and TRBJ1-1; no definite D call. V was cut by 4 bases and J by 6 bases, with 15 bases left in between. The germline gives CDR1 GTSNPN, CDR2 SVGIG (reference sequence). The CDR3 runs to 13 residues. Written as DNA, the CDR3 is TGTGCCTGGATGCCGACGTTGGCGGCTGAAGCTTTCTTT. Its protein is CAWMPTLAAEAFF. Supplemented by reference TRBV30 and TRBJ1-1, the full variable domain reads SQTIHQWPATLVQPVGSPLSLECTVEGTSNPNLYWYRQAAGRGLQLLFYSVGIGQISSEVPQNLSASRPQDRQFILSSKKLLLSDSGFYLCAWMPTLAAEAFFGQGTRLTVV.

This clonotype has more than one count but fewer than ten. The chain couples TRBV7-2 to TRBJ1-5; a possible D gene is TRBD1 (5 bases). This CDR3 region has 15 residues. CDR1 is SGHTA and CDR2 is FQGNSA in the germline V gene. V was clipped by 6 bases and J by 1 base, with 13 bases between them. The CDR3 loop reads CASRPPGRSNQPQHF. The CDR3 DNA follows: TGTGCCAGCAGACCTCCGGGACGGAGCAATCAGCCCCAGCATTTT.

This clonotype was detected ten times or more. This sequence joins TRBV7-2 and TRBJ2-7, with no clear D. CDR1 is SGHTA, CDR2 FQGNSA, per germline. Trimming stripped 4 bases from V and 2 bases from J, with 9 bases between. The CDR3 consists of 13 residues. The CDR3 region is CASSSWGAYEQYF. The CDR3 DNA is TGTGCCAGCAGCTCCTGGGGTGCCTACGAGCAGTACTTC.

This clonotype was picked up a small number of times. J is TRBJ2-1 and V is TRBV11-1; 8 nucleotides align to TRBD2. J lost 0 bases, V lost 5 bases, and 15 bases had no gene match. This CDR3 has 19 residues. The germline CDR1 and CDR2 sequences are SGHAT and FQDESV (reference sequence). Here the CDR3 DNA reads TGTGCCAGCAGCCCAAGGGTAGCGGGGCCTCAGGGCTCCTACAATGAGCAGTTCTTC. It yields the protein CASSPRVAGPQGSYNEQFF.

The chain couples TRBV7-2 to TRBJ1-2, with D possibly matching TRBD1 (6 bases). This CDR3 contains 16 residues. The germline V and J ends were trimmed by 1 base and 0 bases, with 12 bases remaining between them. Looked up from germline, CDR1 is SGHTA and CDR2 is FQGNSA. CDR3: CASSLGTGQANYGYTF. Written as DNA, the CDR3 is TGTGCCAGCAGCTTAGGAACAGGGCAAGCTAACTATGGCTACACCTTC.

This clonotype was detected only a few times. The J gene is TRBJ2-3, the V gene TRBV4-2; D may be TRBD2 (7 bases). CDR1 and CDR2 from the germline V gene are LGHNA and YNFKEQ. V was clipped by 1 base and J by 6 bases, with 20 bases between them. There are 17 residues in the CDR3. This chain's CDR3 is CASSQGKGGASGDTQYF. CDR3 coding DNA: TGTGCCAGCAGCCAAGGAAAAGGGGGGGCATCGGGGGATACGCAGTATTTT.

This clonotype occurred many times. The rearrangement links TRBV19 to TRBJ2-7; 7 bases fit TRBD1. V was pared by 5 bases and J by 3 bases, with 4 bases of the junction left unmatched. There are 13 residues in the CDR3. CDR1 is LNHDA, CDR2 SQIVND, per germline (reference sequence). CDR3 amino acids: CASSSRQGYEQYF. DNA of the CDR3: TGTGCCAGTAGTTCCCGACAGGGCTACGAGCAGTACTTC.

Ten or more counts support this clonotype. The rearrangement uses TRBV29-1 and TRBJ1-2; D is perhaps TRBD1 (5 bases). Germline V gene lookup returns CDR1 SQVTM and CDR2 ANQGSEA. CDR3 length: 13 residues. The germline V and J ends were trimmed by 6 bases and 8 bases, with 19 bases remaining between them. The CDR3 region has the DNA TGCAGCGTGGCCGGGACGGGCGCTTCGGGCTACACCTTC. Amino acids: CSVAGTGASGYTF.

The chain combines TRBV7-9 with TRBJ2-2; 9 nucleotides agree with TRBD2. The CDR3 extends over 14 amino acids. V was pared by 4 bases and J by 4 bases, with 1 base of the junction left unmatched. Germline values: CDR1 SEHNR, CDR2 FQNEAQ (reference sequence). The CDR3 nucleotides are TGTGCCAGCAGCTATAGCGGGAGCACCGGGGAGCTGTTTTTT. Encoded protein: CASSYSGSTGELFF.

This clonotype showed up many times. The chain employs TRBV5-1 and TRBJ2-1; 7 bases are a match to TRBD2. This CDR3 has 14 residues. CDR1 is SGHRS, CDR2 YFSETQ, per germline. After removal of 0 bases from V and 8 bases from J, the junction contained 5 bases not matched to a gene. CDR3 in DNA: TGCGCCAGCAGCTTGGAGGCAGGGAGGGATGAGCAGTTCTTC. Its protein is CASSLEAGRDEQFF.

The chain recombines TRBV20-1 with TRBJ2-1; 7 positions match TRBD2. The CDR3 sequence is 13 residues long. J gave up 12 bases and V 2 bases, and 10 bases lay outside the gene matches. The germline V gene has CDR1 DFQATT and CDR2 SNEGSKA (reference sequence). The CDR3 nucleotides are TGCAGTGCTAGAAGGCGGGAGATTCGGGTGCAGTTCTTC. It yields the protein CSARRREIRVQFF.

The CDR3 loop is CASSKSPGANVLTF. In DNA form, the CDR3 reads TGTGCCAGTAGTAAGAGCCCAGGGGCCAACGTCCTGACTTTC. The gene calls are TRBV19 and TRBJ2-6; D uncertain. CDR3 size: 14 residues. Trimming stripped 4 bases from V and 4 bases from J, with 8 bases between. From germline, CDR1 is LNHDA and CDR2 SQIVND (reference sequence).

The table lists this clonotype with many counts. The chain is built from TRBV12-3 or TRBV12-4 and TRBJ1-1; unclear D gene. The CDR3 loop spans 12 amino acids. V lost 3 bases and J lost 3, with 5 bases in between. The DNA for the CDR3 is TGTGCCAGCAGTTTCGGGTACACTGAAGCTTTCTTT. As protein: CASSFGYTEAFF.

This clonotype was picked up many times. V and J are TRBV29-1 and TRBJ1-5; 11 nucleotides agree with TRBD1. The CDR3 covers 13 residues. Germline CDR1 is SQVTM and CDR2 is ANQGSEA. V was pared by 7 bases and J by 7 bases, with 6 bases of the junction left unmatched. For the CDR3, the DNA is TGCAGCGGTGGACAGGGGGCGGGACAGCCCCAGCATTTT. This codes for CSGGQGAGQPQHF.

This clonotype was picked up many times. V gene TRBV24-1 combines with J gene TRBJ1-1, with TRBD1 matching 7 bases. The CDR3 contains 14 residues. Germline trimming cut 3 bases from V and 4 bases from J; bases unmatched to any gene: 4. From germline, CDR1 is KGHDR and CDR2 SFDVKD. This CDR3 reads CATSDSRTGTEAFF. The DNA of the CDR3 is TGTGCCACCAGTGATAGCAGGACAGGCACTGAAGCTTTCTTT.

In its sample, this clonotype was seen many times. This chain links TRBV12-3 or TRBV12-4 with TRBJ1-2; D unclear. V lost 3 bases and J lost 2, with 4 bases in between. The CDR3 runs 12 residues. CDR3 nucleotides: TGTGCCAGCAGTTTCCCCAACTATGGCTACACCTTC. This gives the protein CASSFPNYGYTF.

The sample holds many counts of this clonotype. The chain links TRBV10-3 to TRBJ2-1; TRBD1 aligns across 7 bases. The V gene's germline CDR1 is ENHRY and CDR2 SYGVKD. V dropped 4 bases and J dropped 7; count of bases not matched to a gene: 16. The CDR3 runs 17 residues. In nucleotides, the CDR3 is TGTGCCATCAGTGGGGCCTTTACAGGGGCCCCAACAAATGAGCAGTTCTTC. Translation: CAISGAFTGAPTNEQFF.

This clonotype was counted a few times. The chain is built from TRBV4-3 and TRBJ1-2, with a weak D call TRBD1 (5 bases). Trimming cost V 0 bases and J 8 bases, with 13 bases left between them. CDR3 length equals 14 residues. CDR1 and CDR2 from the germline V gene are LGHNA and YSLEER. Here the CDR3 reads CASSQDRGKGGYTF. CDR3 bases: TGCGCCAGCAGCCAAGATCGGGGGAAGGGCGGCTACACCTTC.

This clonotype occurred many times. The V and J genes are TRBV20-1 and TRBJ2-3; perhaps TRBD2 as D (7 bases). The CDR3 contains 16 residues. Trimming cost V 0 bases and J 6 bases, with 19 bases left between them. Germline CDR1 is DFQATT and CDR2 is SNEGSKA (reference sequence). CDR3 sequence: CSARDDSGTRSDTQYF. The CDR3 DNA follows: TGCAGTGCTAGAGATGACAGCGGGACAAGGTCCGATACGCAGTATTTT.

This clonotype was found a few times. V gene TRBV29-1 combines with J gene TRBJ1-1; no clear D. CDR3 size: 13 residues. The V and J ends lost 6 bases and 4 bases respectively, with 15 bases between them. Germline CDR1 reads SQVTM; CDR2 reads ANQGSEA. DNA of the CDR3: TGCAGCGTCCTCCGACCGGGAGGCACTGAAGCTTTCTTT. This encodes CSVLRPGGTEAFF. Complete variable domain (other parts from reference TRBV29-1 and TRBJ1-1): SAVISQKPSRDICQRGTSLTIQCQVDSQVTMMFWYRQQPGQSLTLIATANQGSEATYESGFVIDKFPISRPNLTFSTLTVSNMSPEDSSIYLCSVLRPGGTEAFFGQGTRLTVV.

This clonotype was detected many times. CDR3 sequence reads: CASSLEGVEQYF. The CDR3 DNA is TGCGCCAGCAGCTTGGAAGGGGTCGAGCAGTACTTC. V and J are TRBV5-1 and TRBJ2-7; perhaps TRBD1 as D (5 bases). This CDR3 comprises 12 residues. The V end was cut by 0 bases, the J end by 6 bases, with 7 bases between. Germline loops: CDR1 SGHRS, CDR2 YFSETQ.

Many counts were recorded for this clonotype. The V and J genes are TRBV6-6 and TRBJ2-3; no clear D. CDR3 size: 13 residues. Trimming removed 2 bases at V and 3 bases at J, with 6 bases between. Looked up from germline, CDR1 is MNHNY and CDR2 is SVGAGI (reference sequence). CDR3 region: CASSYPPTDTQYF. CDR3 DNA: TGTGCCAGCAGTTACCCGCCAACAGATACGCAGTATTTT.

This clonotype was seen ten or more times. The V call is TRBV29-1, the J call TRBJ2-5, with D possibly TRBD2 on 7 matching bases. The CDR3 covers 11 residues. In germline, CDR1 is SQVTM, CDR2 ANQGSEA. V was clipped by 4 bases and J by 9 bases, with 12 bases between them. The CDR3, as DNA: TGCAGCGTTGGCAGGGGAGGGCCCCAGTACTTC. Translation gives CSVGRGGPQYF.

This clonotype has more than one count but fewer than ten. The chain is built from TRBV6-5 and TRBJ2-7; D not certain. Trimming pared 0 bases from V and 6 bases from J, leaving 12 bases between. Germline CDR1 MNHEY, CDR2 SVGAGI. This CDR3 spans 14 amino acids. CDR3 in DNA: TGTGCCAGCAGTTACTCGAATCCGGGTCGCGAGCAGTACTTC. Encoded protein: CASSYSNPGREQYF.